The clone carrying this TCR beta chain was detected a few times. Libraries were prepared by immunoSEQ multiplex PCR; TCRdb keeps only in-frame clonotypes and omits some of them. The sample records 50,000 to 60,000 clones, about 86% being singletons. This sample was taken from a study of memory CD4+ T cells and cytomegalovirus serostatus. The CDR3 runs to 14 residues. Germline CDR1 reads SGHNT; CDR2 reads YENEEA. V shed 2 bases and J shed 4 bases, with 9 bases lying between them. The sort gate was single viable CD3+CD4+CD8-CD45RO+ cells for memory CD4+ T cells. This sequence originates from an adult in good health and CMV-seropositive. The rearrangement links TRBV11-3 to TRBJ2-1; D ambiguous. Sequences were obtained from memory CD4+ T cells from blood. The CDR3 DNA reads TGTGCCAGCAGCTTAAGCCCAGGTTACAATGAGCAGTTCTTC. Its protein product is CASSLSPGYNEQFF.